This TCR beta chain was retrieved from a study of yellow fever vaccine responses in identical twins. This CDR3 has 15 amino acids. The V end was cut by 6 bases, the J end by 4 bases, with 18 bases between. Germline V gene lookup returns CDR1 MDHEN and CDR2 SYDVKM. From the RT-PCR reads, TCRdb called clonotypes with MiXCR, one entry per CDR3 protein. The table lists approximately 10,000 distinct CDR3 sequences, under 85% of them singletons. V gene TRBV28 combines with J gene TRBJ1-2; D might be TRBD1 (6 bases). The sample here was T cells from blood (PBMCs), unsorted or a sorted subset (not recorded which), taken before or after yellow fever vaccination (not recorded which). The TCR comes from a woman younger than 35 who received the yellow fever vaccine. CDR3 sequence reads: CASRKGGGTFYGYTF. CDR3 nucleotides: TGTGCCAGCAGAAAAGGGGGGGGTACTTTCTATGGCTACACCTTC.